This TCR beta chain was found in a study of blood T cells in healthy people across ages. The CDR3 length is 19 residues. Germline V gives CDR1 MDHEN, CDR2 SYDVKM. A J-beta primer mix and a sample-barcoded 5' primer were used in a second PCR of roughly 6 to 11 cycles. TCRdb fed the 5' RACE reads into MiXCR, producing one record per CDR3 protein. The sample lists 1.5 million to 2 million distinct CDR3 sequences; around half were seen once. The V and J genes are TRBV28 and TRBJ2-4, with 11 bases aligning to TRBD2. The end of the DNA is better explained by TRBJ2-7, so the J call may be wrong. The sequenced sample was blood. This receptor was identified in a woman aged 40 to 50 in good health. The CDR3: CASSPTLAGGLHTAYEQYF. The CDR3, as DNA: TGTGCCAGCAGCCCCACCCTAGCGGGGGGCCTTCACACGGCCTACGAGCAGTACTTC.